This T cell receptor (beta chain) was identified during a study of cytomegalovirus exposure and HLA in healthy donors. Study background: Earlier findings included roughly 120 million unique TCR beta sequences obtained from about 179 million T cells.

On this clone: Its target is unknown.

Study outcomes and limitations: Cytomegalovirus association was assigned to around 150 TCR beta chains. The CMV antigen specificity of a few CMV-associated chains was confirmed through in vitro analysis. Later analysis identified a missense DCLRE1C variant that was linked to TCR beta V- and J-gene trimming.

The study ran its PCR with 60 Vbeta and 13 Jbeta primers. Assay: immunoSEQ multiplex PCR; the TCRdb copy retains only in-frame clones and omits some. The sample consists of around 99,000 clones, about 80% of them appearing once. This CDR3 is built from 15 residues. Per the germline V gene, CDR1 is MNHNY and CDR2 is SVGAGI (reference sequence). The V end was cut by 2 bases, the J end by 2 bases, with 12 bases between. What was sequenced was PBMCs. The source of this sequence is a woman aged 50 to 60 in good health and CMV-seropositive. The V call is TRBV6-6, the J call TRBJ1-2; the D is unclear. CDR3 amino acids: CASSYREGLNYGYTF. CDR3 nucleotides: TGTGCCAGCAGTTACAGGGAGGGCCTAAACTATGGCTACACCTTC.